This record looks at one T cell receptor (beta chain) sequence and its context. This receptor's antigen is unknown. Base-call qualities are not available, and no considerably larger clone is one nucleotide away. This record belongs to a study of T cell changes during pregnancy in multiple sclerosis (dated 2019 in TCRdb). Context from the whole study: The study examined how the T cell repertoire changed over the course of pregnancy in women with multiple sclerosis.

Libraries were constructed by the immunoSEQ multiplex PCR assay. TCRdb re-hosts the immuneACCESS table, in-frame sequences only. Its copies lack some clones; in the studies checked, an unresolved V gene accounts for under half of them, and the cause for the rest is not known. This sample is represented by about 75,000 clones; roughly 94% of them were singletons. The ten largest clonotypes hold less than 0.15% of the sample. The CDR3 spans 15 residues, from the cysteine through the phenylalanine. Only the CDR3 region is kept as DNA, spanning 45 bases read in frame from base 1. The CDR1 and CDR2 encoded by the germline V gene are MNHEY and SVGAGI. Germline trimming amounts to 6 bases on V and 7 bases on J, with 8 as the count of junction bases outside the gene matches.

The sample in question was CD4+ T cells from peripheral blood mononuclear cells, obtained after pregnancy. The source of this sequence is a female donor with multiple sclerosis, enrolled in a pregnancy study. The chain is made from TRBV6-5 and TRBJ1-6, and 8 junctional nucleotides match TRBD1. The DNA sequence follows: TGTGCCAGCAGACCTCGACAGGGGAGAAATTCACCCCTCCACTTT. Translated, it reads CASRPRQGRNSPLHF.